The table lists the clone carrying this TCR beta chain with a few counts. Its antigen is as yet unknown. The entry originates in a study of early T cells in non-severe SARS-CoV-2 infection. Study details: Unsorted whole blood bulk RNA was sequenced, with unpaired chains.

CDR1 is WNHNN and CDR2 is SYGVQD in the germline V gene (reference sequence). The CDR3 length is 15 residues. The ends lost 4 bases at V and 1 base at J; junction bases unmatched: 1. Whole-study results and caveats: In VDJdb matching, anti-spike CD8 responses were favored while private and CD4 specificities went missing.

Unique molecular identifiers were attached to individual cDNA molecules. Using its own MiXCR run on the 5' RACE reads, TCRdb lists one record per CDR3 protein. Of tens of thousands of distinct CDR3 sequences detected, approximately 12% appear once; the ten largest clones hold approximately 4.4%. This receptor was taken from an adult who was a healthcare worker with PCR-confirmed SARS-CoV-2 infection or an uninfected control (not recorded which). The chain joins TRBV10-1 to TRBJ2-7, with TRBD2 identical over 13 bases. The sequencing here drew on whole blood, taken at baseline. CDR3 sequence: CASSGLAGGSYEQYF. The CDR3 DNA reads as TGCGCCAGCAGTGGACTAGCGGGGGGTTCCTACGAGCAGTACTTC.